This T cell receptor beta chain was retrieved from a study of neoadjuvant anti-PD-1 for oral cavity cancer. Profiling relied on immunoSEQ multiplex PCR, and the TCRdb table lists in-frame clones only, not all of them. The sample holds 50,000 to 65,000 clones, roughly 84% seen once. With 1 base removed from V and 6 bases from J, the gap between germline ends came to 10 bases. The CDR3 extends over 13 amino acids. Germline CDR1 is MNHEY and CDR2 is SVGAGI. This TCR was sampled from a person aged 35-79 years with oral cavity squamous cell carcinoma. The rearrangement links TRBV6-5 to TRBJ2-7, with D possibly TRBD1 on 5 matching bases. The material sequenced was PBMCs, taken before nivolumab (anti-PD-1) treatment. The CDR3 region has the DNA TGTGCCAGCAGTTACTGGGGCTCTGGCGAGCAGTACTTC. It codes for CASSYWGSGEQYF.